These 14 T cell receptor beta chains were all obtained from the same sample, sequenced in a study of cytomegalovirus exposure and HLA in healthy donors. PCR amplification relied on 60 Vbeta primers (plus 13 Jbeta primers). Measured with immunoSEQ multiplex PCR; TCRdb has only the in-frame clones, and not every one. The profile shows fewer than 45,000 clones, approximately 91% of them singletons. Sequenced sample: PBMCs. The receptors derive from a woman aged 18-29 years in good health and CMV-seronegative.

This clone has a single count. The V call is TRBV7-9, the J call TRBJ2-1; 13 nucleotides agree with TRBD2. The V segment lost 4 bases and the J segment 0 bases; nucleotides outside the gene matches: 6. The CDR3 runs to 18 residues. The germline V gene encodes CDR1 SEHNR and CDR2 FQNEAQ (reference sequence). The CDR3 is CASSSTSGRAVSYNEQFF. DNA for the CDR3: TGTGCCAGCAGCTCCACTAGCGGGAGGGCCGTCTCCTACAATGAGCAGTTCTTC. The full variable domain, its missing parts supplied by reference TRBV7-9 and TRBJ2-1, is DTGVSQNPRHKITKRGQNVTFRCDPISEHNRLYWYRQTLGQGPEFLTYFQNEAQLEKSRLLSDRFSAERPKGSFSTLEIQRTEQGDSAMYLCASSSTSGRAVSYNEQFFGPGTRLTVL.

The chain couples TRBV19 to TRBJ1-1; tentative D call: TRBD1 (5 bases). Germline V gene data show CDR1 as LNHDA and CDR2 as SQIVND (reference sequence). The V and J ends lost 4 bases and 4 bases respectively, with 10 bases between them. The CDR3 consists of 13 residues. The CDR3 loop reads CASSNQGSTEAFF. CDR3 nucleotides: TGTGCCAGTAGTAACCAGGGTTCCACTGAAGCTTTCTTT.

J is TRBJ2-2 and V is TRBV5-4; D gene uncertain. The CDR3 consists of 13 residues. Germline V gives CDR1 SGHNT, CDR2 YYREEE (reference sequence). Trimming stripped 5 bases from V and 6 bases from J, with 11 bases between. The CDR3 DNA follows: TGTGCCAGCAGTTCAAGCGCGCCCGGGGAGCTGTTTTTT. Its protein product is CASSSSAPGELFF.

The chain employs TRBV7-7 and TRBJ1-1; D might be TRBD1 (5 bases). V shed 5 bases and J shed 3 bases, with 10 bases lying between them. The germline V gene has CDR1 SSHAT and CDR2 FNYEAQ (reference sequence). The CDR3 sequence is 13 residues long. The CDR3: CASSAGRYTEAFF. The CDR3 DNA follows: TGTGCCAGCAGCGCGGGACGATACACTGAAGCTTTCTTT.

This chain joins TRBV14 and TRBJ1-5; 8 nucleotides agree with TRBD1. With V trimmed by 5 bases and J by 2 bases, 11 bases remained unmatched. This CDR3 is 17 amino acids long. From germline, CDR1 is SGHDN and CDR2 FVKESK. The CDR3: CASSYRGFFNGNQPQHF. The CDR3 coding sequence is TGTGCCAGCAGCTACAGGGGGTTCTTCAATGGCAATCAGCCCCAGCATTTT.

The chain has TRBV6-5 and TRBJ1-2; a weak D match, TRBD1 (5 bases). The V and J ends lost 4 bases and 8 bases respectively, with 14 bases between them. The CDR3 runs to 13 residues. CDR1 is MNHEY, CDR2 SVGAGI, per germline. The CDR3 nucleotides read TGTGCCAGCAGTTTAGACAGAGCTCGGGGCTACACCTTC. Translated: CASSLDRARGYTF.

This chain joins TRBV30 and TRBJ2-7; D possibly corresponds to TRBD2 (6 bases). V lost 2 bases to trimming and J lost 7 bases, with 15 bases between them. This CDR3 contains 13 residues. The V gene's germline CDR1 is GTSNPN and CDR2 SVGIG (reference sequence). CDR3 in amino acids: CAWSPGGEREQYF. The CDR3 nucleotides are TGTGCCTGGAGTCCCGGGGGTGAGAGGGAGCAGTACTTC.

The chain carries TRBV4-1 and TRBJ2-5, with TRBD2 matching 14 bases. Germline V CDR1 and CDR2: MGHRA, YSYEKL. The CDR3 is made up of 20 amino acids. Trimming cost V 0 bases and J 2 bases; bases outside gene matches: 11. The CDR3 loop is CASSQDLPGLAGVLQETQYF. In DNA form, the CDR3 reads TGCGCCAGCAGCCAAGATCTACCGGGACTAGCGGGGGTATTACAAGAGACCCAGTACTTC.

The chain combines TRBV6-5 with TRBJ1-2; D may be TRBD1 (6 bases). V lost 4 bases to trimming and J lost 4 bases, with 16 bases between them. Per the germline V gene, CDR1 is MNHEY and CDR2 is SVGAGI. The CDR3 is 15 amino acids. CDR3 residues: CASSFAYRESYGYTF. DNA of the CDR3: TGTGCCAGCAGTTTCGCGTACAGGGAGAGCTATGGCTACACCTTC.

The table lists this clone with a count of one. The V gene is TRBV18, the J gene TRBJ1-5; D not resolved. The CDR3 has 14 amino acids. Germline V lookup: CDR1 KGHSH, CDR2 LQKENI. Trimming took 2 bases from V and 5 from J, leaving 10 bases between them. For the CDR3, the DNA is TGTGCCAGCTCACCAGGCGGTCGTGATCAGCCCCAGCATTTT. It translates to CASSPGGRDQPQHF.

The genes are TRBV4-1 and TRBJ1-2, with 7 bases fitting TRBD1. From germline, CDR1 is MGHRA and CDR2 YSYEKL. The V segment lost 6 bases and the J segment 5 bases; nucleotides outside the gene matches: 0. There are 11 residues in the CDR3. As DNA, the CDR3 is TGCGCCAGCAGACAGGGGTATGGCTACACCTTC. Protein sequence: CASRQGYGYTF.

The sample holds one count of this clone. V and J are TRBV7-9 and TRBJ1-3; 7 bases align to TRBD1. Trimming removed 3 bases from V and 0 bases from J; junction bases left unmatched: 5. The CDR3 consists of 16 residues. The germline V gene has CDR1 SEHNR and CDR2 FQNEAQ (reference sequence). CDR3 amino acids: CASSLPGGSSGNTIYF. In DNA, the CDR3 is TGTGCCAGCAGCTTGCCAGGGGGTAGCTCTGGAAACACCATATATTTT.

V usage is TRBV4-1 and J usage is TRBJ1-1, with D unresolved. Germline V CDR1 and CDR2: MGHRA, YSYEKL. The CDR3 runs to 16 residues. Trimming pared 1 base from V and 0 bases from J, leaving 12 bases between. CDR3 loop: CASSQGGLFMNTEAFF. The CDR3 nucleotides are TGCGCCAGCAGCCAAGGTGGCCTTTTCATGAACACTGAAGCTTTCTTT.

Turning to this clone: A junction end diverges from the germline sequence, so it may reflect a read error. The chain links TRBV7-9 to TRBJ1-3, with D possibly TRBD1 on 6 matching bases. This CDR3 is 14 amino acids long. Germline V gives CDR1 SEHNR, CDR2 FQNEAQ (reference sequence). The CDR3 sequence: CSSSLGGQRNTIYF. DNA of the CDR3: TGTTCCAGCAGCTTAGGGGGGCAGAGAAACACCATATATTTT.